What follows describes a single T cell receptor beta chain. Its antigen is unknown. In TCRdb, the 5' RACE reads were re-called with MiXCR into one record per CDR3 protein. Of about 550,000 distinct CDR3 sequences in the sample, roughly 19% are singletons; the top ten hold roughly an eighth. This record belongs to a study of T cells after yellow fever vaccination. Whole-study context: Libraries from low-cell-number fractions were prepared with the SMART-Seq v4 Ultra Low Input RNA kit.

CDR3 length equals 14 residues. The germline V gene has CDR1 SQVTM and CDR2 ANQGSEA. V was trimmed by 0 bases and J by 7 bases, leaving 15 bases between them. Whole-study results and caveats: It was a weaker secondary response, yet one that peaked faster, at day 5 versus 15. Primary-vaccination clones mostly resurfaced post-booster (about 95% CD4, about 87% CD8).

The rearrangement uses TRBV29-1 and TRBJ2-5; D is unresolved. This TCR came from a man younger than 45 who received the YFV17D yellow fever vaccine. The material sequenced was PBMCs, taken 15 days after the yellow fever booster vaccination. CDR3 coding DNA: TGCAGCGTTGAAGATTATGCCCGAGATTGGACCCAGTACTTC. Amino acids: CSVEDYARDWTQYF.